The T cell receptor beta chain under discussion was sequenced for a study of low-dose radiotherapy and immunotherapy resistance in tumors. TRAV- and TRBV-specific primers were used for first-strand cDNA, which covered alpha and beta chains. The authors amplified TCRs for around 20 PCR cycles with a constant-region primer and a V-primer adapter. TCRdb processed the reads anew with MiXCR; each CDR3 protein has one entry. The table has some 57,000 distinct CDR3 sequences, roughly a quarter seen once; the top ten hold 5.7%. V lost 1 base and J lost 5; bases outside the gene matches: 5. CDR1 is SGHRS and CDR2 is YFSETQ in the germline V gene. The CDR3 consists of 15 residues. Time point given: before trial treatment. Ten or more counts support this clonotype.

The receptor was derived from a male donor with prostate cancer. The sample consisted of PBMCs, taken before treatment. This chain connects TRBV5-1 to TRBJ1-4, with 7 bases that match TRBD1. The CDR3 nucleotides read TGCGCCAGCAGCTTGATGTGGGACAGCAATGAAAAACTGTTTTTT. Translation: CASSLMWDSNEKLFF.